The 31 T cell receptor beta chains listed next were all sequenced from one sample in a study of shared clonotypes between healthy human individuals. TCRdb keeps only in-frame clones here, not all; method: immunoSEQ multiplex PCR. The sample records about 480,000 clones, over 75% being singletons. Sequencing was performed on PBMCs. The receptors were sampled from a woman in her 40s in good health. Some clones in this sample may be carry-over from other donors' samples.

The chain carries TRBV6-1 and TRBJ1-5, with D possibly TRBD1 on 6 matching bases. V was shortened by 1 base and J by 6 bases, with 13 bases between the two germline ends. This CDR3 has 15 residues. Germline CDR1 is MNHNS and CDR2 is SASEGT. CDR3 nucleotides: TGTGCCAGCAGTGAAGGGGGGCAGGGGAGTCAGCCCCAGCATTTT. This encodes CASSEGGQGSQPQHF.

The chain links TRBV19 to TRBJ2-1, with 7 bases aligning to TRBD1. Per germline, CDR1 LNHDA and CDR2 SQIVND (reference sequence). This CDR3 is built from 14 residues. Germline trimming cut 0 bases from V and 14 bases from J; bases unmatched to any gene: 10. The CDR3 bases are TGTGCCAGTAGTATAGACCCCTCGACAGGGAGCAAGTTCTTC. Translating it yields CASSIDPSTGSKFF.

This sequence joins TRBV21-1 and TRBJ1-5; the DNA was not used to check the table's D call, TRBD1. TRBV21-1 is a documented pseudogene. The CDR3 is 15 residues long. CDR3 in DNA: TGTGCCAGCCCAAGACGGACAGGGCAGGAGCAGCCCCAGCATTTT. Translated: CASPRRTGQEQPQHF.

The chain combines TRBV4-2 with TRBJ2-3; 9 positions match TRBD1. V was clipped by 1 base and J by 4 bases; unmatched bases: 6. The CDR3 is 16 residues long. Germline V gives CDR1 LGHNA, CDR2 YNFKEQ. For the CDR3, the DNA is TGTGCCAGCAGCCAAGTAACAGGGGGCATGGCAGATACGCAGTATTTT. Its protein is CASSQVTGGMADTQYF.

The CDR3: CAWRVGLSGELFF. In DNA form, the CDR3 reads TGTGCCTGGAGGGTGGGTTTGTCCGGGGAGCTGTTTTTT. V and J are TRBV30 and TRBJ2-2; D not resolved. The germline CDR1 and CDR2 sequences are GTSNPN and SVGIG (reference sequence). Between the trimmed V and J ends, which lost 3 bases and 6 bases, there was a span of 11 bases. There are 13 residues in the CDR3.

This clone was picked up one time. The V call is TRBV11-1, the J call TRBJ2-5; possibly TRBD2 for D (6 bases). The V and J ends lost 5 bases and 2 bases respectively, with 12 bases between them. The germline gives CDR1 SGHAT, CDR2 FQDESV (reference sequence). This CDR3 is 14 amino acids long. The CDR3 sequence: CASSRGTEQETQYF. The CDR3, as DNA: TGTGCCAGCAGCCGCGGGACGGAGCAAGAGACCCAGTACTTC.

The chain joins TRBV27 to TRBJ2-5; D is undetermined. Judging by the DNA end, TRBJ2-7 fits better; the J call may be wrong. The germline CDR1 and CDR2 sequences are MNHEY and SMNVEV (reference sequence). The CDR3 is 14 residues long. The DNA for the CDR3 is TGTGCCAGCAGTTTTCTGCAATCGGGCAACGAGCAGTACTTC. It yields the protein CASSFLQSGNEQYF.

The chain recombines TRBV5-1 with TRBJ1-5; 8 bases agree with TRBD1. The CDR3 runs to 14 residues. Germline V gene data show CDR1 as SGHRS and CDR2 as YFSETQ. Trimming removed 0 bases from V and 4 bases from J; junction bases left unmatched: 0. The CDR3, as DNA: TGCGCCAGCAGCTTGGGGACAGGGAATCAGCCCCAGCATTTT. Its translation: CASSLGTGNQPQHF.

This clone was observed once. This chain connects TRBV4-3 to TRBJ2-1; D might be TRBD1 (5 bases). There are 16 residues in the CDR3. The germline gives CDR1 LGHNA, CDR2 YSLEER. V dropped 0 bases and J dropped 3 bases, with 12 bases sitting between them. The CDR3 nucleotides read TGCGCCAGCAGCCAAGAGTACAGGCCGGACTACAATGAGCAGTTCTTC. Amino acids: CASSQEYRPDYNEQFF.

The chain uses TRBV6-1 and TRBJ1-5; tentative D call: TRBD1 (6 bases). This CDR3 region has 15 residues. The ends were cut back, 8 bases at V and 2 bases at J, with 16 bases in the middle. From germline, CDR1 is MNHNS and CDR2 SASEGT. As DNA, the CDR3 is TGTGCCAGCGTTTGGGCAGGGGTTGGCAATCAGCCCCAGCATTTT. Protein sequence: CASVWAGVGNQPQHF.

J is TRBJ1-3 and V is TRBV7-8, with D uncertain. V was pared by 3 bases and J by 0 bases, with 6 bases between. CDR1 and CDR2 from the germline V gene are SGHVS and FQNEAQ. The CDR3 covers 14 residues. In nucleotides, the CDR3 is TGTGCCAGCAGCTTCCAGATCTCTGGAAACACCATATATTTT. This translates into CASSFQISGNTIYF.

This clone was observed many times. The chain uses TRBV11-2 and TRBJ2-3; D ambiguous. The germline gives CDR1 SGHAT, CDR2 FQNNGV. V was shortened by 5 bases and J by 5 bases, with 8 bases between the two germline ends. There are 12 residues in the CDR3. DNA of the CDR3: TGTGCCAGCAGCACCCGTCAAGATACGCAGTATTTT. Translated: CASSTRQDTQYF.

This chain connects TRBV2 to TRBJ2-7; the D gene is possibly TRBD1 (6 bases). Trimming shortened V by 4 bases and J by 2 bases, and 12 bases separated the two germline ends. This CDR3 contains 14 residues. CDR1 is SNHLY, CDR2 FYNNEI, per germline. CDR3 region: CASSAFQGPYEQYF. The DNA of the CDR3 is TGTGCCAGCAGTGCGTTCCAGGGGCCCTACGAGCAGTACTTC.

This clone has only one observation. The chain joins TRBV2 to TRBJ2-7; TRBD2 aligns across 10 bases. The trim removed 7 bases at V and 5 bases at J, leaving 17 bases unmatched. CDR3 size: 17 residues. Per germline, CDR1 SNHLY and CDR2 FYNNEI. The CDR3 reads CASTENPGLAEEHEQYF. The CDR3 DNA reads as TGTGCCAGCACCGAAAACCCCGGACTAGCGGAAGAACACGAGCAGTACTTC.

V is TRBV28 and J is TRBJ2-3, with 12 bases aligning to TRBD2. Germline trimming cut 1 base from V and 5 bases from J; bases unmatched to any gene: 1. The CDR3 extends over 15 amino acids. Germline V gene data show CDR1 as MDHEN and CDR2 as SYDVKM. The CDR3: CASSLLGLAGDTQYF. For the CDR3, the DNA is TGTGCCAGCAGTTTATTGGGACTAGCGGGAGATACGCAGTATTTT.

Regarding this clone: A junction end diverges from the germline sequence, so it may reflect a read error. The sample holds other DNA sequences that translate to the same CDR3. The chain has TRBV28 and TRBJ1-4, with D unresolved. CDR3 length: 12 residues. CDR1 MDHEN and CDR2 SYDVKM come from the germline V gene. The CDR3 spells CASSILDKKLFF. The CDR3 DNA reads as TGTGCCAGCAGTATACTCGACAAAAAATTGTTTTTT. Based on the CDR3 plus reference TRBV28 and TRBJ1-4, the full variable domain is DVKVTQSSRYLVKRTGEKVFLECVQDMDHENMFWYRQDPGLGLRLIYFSYDVKMKEKGDIPEGYSVSREKKERFSLILESASTNQTSMYLCASSILDKKLFFGSGTQLSVL.

The chain carries TRBV4-2 and TRBJ2-7; D is perhaps TRBD1 (6 bases). CDR3 size: 13 residues. From germline, CDR1 is LGHNA and CDR2 YNFKEQ. V was cut by 5 bases and J by 4 bases, with 12 bases left in between. CDR3 DNA sequence: TGTGCCAGCAGCTTAGGACAGTTTTACGAGCAGTACTTC. It specifies CASSLGQFYEQYF.

This clone turned up a few times. The chain joins TRBV5-4 to TRBJ2-2; D is undetermined. This CDR3 region has 16 residues. The ends were cut back, 0 bases at V and 0 bases at J, with 9 bases in the middle. Germline V gene sequence: CDR1 SGHNT, CDR2 YYREEE (reference sequence). DNA for the CDR3: TGTGCCAGCAGCTTGGATAGACTCGCGAACACCGGGGAGCTGTTTTTT. The encoded protein is CASSLDRLANTGELFF. The variable domain in full, completed from reference TRBV5-4 and TRBJ2-2, reads ETGVTQSPTHLIKTRGQQVTLRCSSQSGHNTVSWYQQALGQGPQFIFQYYREEENGRGNFPPRFSGLQFPNYSSELNVNALELDDSALYLCASSLDRLANTGELFFGEGSRLTVL.

The chain employs TRBV4-1 and TRBJ2-3; tentative D call: TRBD1 (5 bases). Deletions cut 5 bases from V and 0 bases from J, with 15 bases between. Germline V gives CDR1 MGHRA, CDR2 YSYEKL. The CDR3 sequence is 16 residues long. The CDR3 loop is CASSKQVGFSTDTQYF. The CDR3 coding sequence is TGCGCCAGCAGCAAACAGGTGGGATTCAGCACAGATACGCAGTATTTT.

The chain joins TRBV27 to TRBJ1-1, with D unresolved. Per germline, CDR1 MNHEY and CDR2 SMNVEV (reference sequence). The CDR3 sequence is 17 residues long. V lost 6 bases and J lost 4, with 24 bases in between. In DNA, the CDR3 is TGTGCCAGCAGCCCTATATACGGCCGGGGTGCGGCCACTGAAGCTTTCTTT. Translation gives CASSPIYGRGAATEAFF.

The chain uses TRBV19 and TRBJ2-2; D is unresolved. Looked up from germline, CDR1 is LNHDA and CDR2 is SQIVND (reference sequence). V was trimmed by 1 base and J by 4 bases, leaving 7 bases between them. This CDR3 has 14 residues. The CDR3 region has the DNA TGTGCCAGTAGTATAGTGGCAGGCACCGGGGAGCTGTTTTTT. Translating gives CASSIVAGTGELFF.

The V call is TRBV7-3, the J call TRBJ1-1; 7 nucleotides align to TRBD1. CDR3 length equals 13 residues. With V trimmed by 5 bases and J by 4 bases, 4 bases remained unmatched. Germline-derived CDR1 and CDR2 are SGHTA and FQGTGA. The CDR3: CASSLGDSTEAFF. DNA for the CDR3: TGTGCCAGCAGCCTAGGGGACAGCACTGAAGCTTTCTTT. The full variable domain, completed using reference TRBV7-3 and TRBJ1-1, is GAGVSQTPSNKVTEKGKYVELRCDPISGHTALYWYRQSLGQGPEFLIYFQGTGAADDSGLPNDRFFAVRPEGSVSTLKIQRTERGDSAVYLCASSLGDSTEAFFGQGTRLTVV.

The chain combines TRBV29-1 with TRBJ2-7; maybe TRBD1 (6 bases). Germline assignment: CDR1 SQVTM and CDR2 ANQGSEA. The V gene lost 3 bases and the J gene lost 7 bases, with 22 bases spanning the gap. The CDR3 has 15 residues. The CDR3 DNA reads as TGCAGCGTTGACATTGATCTGGGGGCGGCCCGGGAGCAGTACTTC. Residues: CSVDIDLGAAREQYF.

As for this clone: Different DNA sequences within this sample yield the same CDR3. This chain uses TRBV7-9 with TRBJ2-5, with 8 bases aligning to TRBD1. There are 13 residues in the CDR3. V lost 4 bases and J lost 5; bases outside the gene matches: 3. CDR1 is SEHNR and CDR2 is FQNEAQ in the germline V gene (reference sequence). CDR3 sequence: CASSSTGEETQYF. In nucleotides, the CDR3 is TGTGCCAGCAGCTCGACAGGGGAGGAGACCCAGTACTTC.

The rearrangement joins TRBV5-1 to TRBJ2-2; TRBD1 matches at 8 bases. The V gene end was trimmed by 2 bases and the J gene end by 2 bases; junction bases not matched to a gene: 5. The CDR3 loop spans 16 amino acids. CDR1 and CDR2 (germline): SGHRS, YFSETQ. The CDR3 spells CASSFAGQGNTGELFF. Here the CDR3 DNA reads TGCGCCAGCAGCTTTGCCGGACAGGGAAACACCGGGGAGCTGTTTTTT.

This sequence joins TRBV28 and TRBJ2-6; D gene ambiguous. The germline V and J ends were trimmed by 9 bases and 4 bases, with 13 bases remaining between them. CDR1 and CDR2 (germline): MDHEN, SYDVKM. The CDR3 is 14 residues long. The CDR3 sequence: CASLGGTGANVLTF. CDR3 bases: TGTGCCAGTCTCGGTGGTACAGGGGCCAACGTCCTGACTTTC.

V is TRBV10-1 and J is TRBJ2-7; tentatively, D is TRBD1 or TRBD2 (5 bases each). The CDR3 totals 14 residues. V was trimmed by 7 bases and J by 7 bases, leaving 20 bases between them. Germline CDR1 WNHNN, CDR2 SYGVQD (reference sequence). The CDR3 spells CASNLPGRSGEQYF. The CDR3 DNA follows: TGCGCCAGCAATCTACCGGGACGAAGTGGGGAGCAGTACTTC.

This chain joins TRBV7-9 and TRBJ1-2; D might be TRBD1 (5 bases). Germline CDR1 and CDR2: SEHNR and FQNEAQ (reference sequence). The germline V and J ends were trimmed by 4 bases and 5 bases, with 20 bases remaining between them. The CDR3 loop spans 16 amino acids. The CDR3 is CASSSDPQRDPYGYTF. CDR3 nucleotide sequence: TGTGCCAGCAGCTCGGACCCCCAAAGGGACCCATATGGCTACACCTTC.

The chain couples TRBV29-1 to TRBJ2-7, with 10 nucleotides matching TRBD1. Looked up from germline, CDR1 is SQVTM and CDR2 is ANQGSEA. Germline trimming cut 6 bases from V and 5 bases from J; bases unmatched to any gene: 7. This CDR3 is built from 13 residues. CDR3 in DNA: TGCAGCGTCAAAGCGACAGGGGGCAACGAGCAGTACTTC. Its protein is CSVKATGGNEQYF.

The rearrangement joins TRBV5-8 to TRBJ2-7; TRBD2 might be the D (6 bases). The CDR3 runs to 16 residues. Germline values: CDR1 SGHTS, CDR2 YDEGEE. V was pared by 1 base and J by 2 bases, with 16 bases between. CDR3 loop: CASSLTFGGITYEQYF. The CDR3 region has the DNA TGTGCCAGCAGCTTGACTTTTGGCGGGATAACCTACGAGCAGTACTTC.

V gene TRBV10-3 combines with J gene TRBJ2-1; the D gene is possibly TRBD1 (6 bases). CDR3 length: 15 amino acids. CDR1 and CDR2 from the germline V gene are ENHRY and SYGVKD. V was cut by 11 bases and J by 4 bases, with 21 bases left in between. CDR3 residues: CASTKDGQIYNEQFF. CDR3 nucleotides: TGTGCCTCAACCAAAGACGGACAGATATACAATGAGCAGTTCTTC.